These 26 T cell receptor beta chains were all obtained from the same sample, sequenced in a study of blood T cell repertoires in COVID-19. Only in-frame clones appear in the TCRdb table, and some are missing; sequencing was by immunoSEQ multiplex PCR. The table records some 350,000 clones, approximately 86% of them present only once. Material: peripheral blood. These receptors were obtained from a human donor in a cohort sampled during active COVID-19.

This sequence joins TRBV28 and TRBJ1-5, with a tentative D call TRBD1 (6 bases). Trimming took off 5 bases at V and 0 bases at J, with 14 bases between the two ends. The CDR3 consists of 16 residues. Germline CDR1 is MDHEN and CDR2 is SYDVKM. This CDR3 reads CASSVAGTYSNQPQHF. The DNA for the CDR3 is TGTGCCAGCAGTGTCGCCGGGACATATAGCAATCAGCCCCAGCATTTT.

The CDR3 coding sequence is TGTGCCAGCAGCTTAGGGGGACTAGACAATGAGCAGTTCTTC. This encodes CASSLGGLDNEQFF. The chain is built from TRBV7-9 and TRBJ2-1, with 8 bases that match TRBD2. J lost 5 bases, V lost 1 base, and 1 base had no gene match. The CDR3 is made up of 14 amino acids. Germline V gives CDR1 SEHNR, CDR2 FQNEAQ (reference sequence). Variable domain in full (rest from reference TRBV7-9 and TRBJ2-1): DTGVSQNPRHKITKRGQNVTFRCDPISEHNRLYWYRQTLGQGPEFLTYFQNEAQLEKSRLLSDRFSAERPKGSFSTLEIQRTEQGDSAMYLCASSLGGLDNEQFFGPGTRLTVL.

This chain links TRBV9 with TRBJ2-2; 14 positions agree with TRBD2. Germline V gene lookup returns CDR1 SGDLS and CDR2 YYNGEE. The CDR3 consists of 19 residues. V was clipped by 0 bases and J by 1 base; unmatched bases: 5. The CDR3 coding sequence is TGTGCCAGCAGCGTAGGACTAGCGGGGGGGCCGTGGAACACCGGGGAGCTGTTTTTT. The encoded protein is CASSVGLAGGPWNTGELFF.

This chain links TRBV5-6 with TRBJ2-7, with TRBD2 matching 13 bases. Germline CDR1 is SGHDT and CDR2 is YYEEEE. V was clipped by 3 bases and J by 7 bases; unmatched bases: 7. The CDR3 consists of 15 residues. DNA of the CDR3: TGTGCCAGCAGCTCGACTAGCGGGAGGCGTGGGGAGCAGTACTTC. Its translation is CASSSTSGRRGEQYF.

V and J are TRBV5-4 and TRBJ2-1; 9 bases line up with TRBD1. Losses at the gene ends were 0 bases for V and 4 bases for J; bases not matched to a gene: 5. Germline assignment: CDR1 SGHNT and CDR2 YYREEE (reference sequence). The CDR3 length is 16 residues. CDR3 region: CASSLGTGGGYNEQFF. The CDR3 DNA follows: TGTGCCAGCAGCTTGGGAACAGGGGGCGGGTACAATGAGCAGTTCTTC.

The rearrangement links TRBV3-1 (or the pseudogene TRBV3-2) to TRBJ2-1; TRBD2 matches at 12 bases. V lost 5 bases and J lost 4; bases outside the gene matches: 3. The CDR3 is 15 residues long. The germline V gene has CDR1 LGHDT and CDR2 YNNKEL (reference sequence). The CDR3 sequence: CASSYTSGGYNEQFF. In DNA form, the CDR3 reads TGTGCCAGCAGCTACACTAGCGGGGGGTACAATGAGCAGTTCTTC.

The genes are TRBV5-8 and TRBJ1-4, with D possibly matching TRBD1 (5 bases). This CDR3 contains 16 residues. The germline V gene has CDR1 SGHTS and CDR2 YDEGEE. Deletions cut 2 bases from V and 2 bases from J, with 13 bases between. The CDR3 sequence: CASSFFQGATNEKLFF. The CDR3 nucleotides are TGTGCCAGCAGCTTTTTCCAGGGCGCGACTAATGAAAAACTGTTTTTT.

V and J are TRBV11-2 and TRBJ2-1, with a possible D match to TRBD2 (5 bases). This CDR3 has 14 amino acids. CDR1 SGHAT and CDR2 FQNNGV come from the germline V gene. V gave up 1 base and J gave up 7 bases, with 11 bases separating them. This chain's CDR3 is CASSLVGGYNEQFF. For the CDR3, the DNA is TGTGCCAGCAGCTTAGTTGGAGGATATAATGAGCAGTTCTTC.

This chain connects TRBV5-1 to TRBJ1-6, with D possibly matching TRBD1 (6 bases). V gave up 0 bases and J gave up 5 bases, with 9 bases separating them. The germline gives CDR1 SGHRS, CDR2 YFSETQ. This CDR3 has 15 residues. This CDR3 reads CASSLEGGDNSPLHF. CDR3 sequence (DNA): TGCGCCAGCAGCTTGGAGGGGGGGGATAATTCACCCCTCCACTTT.

This chain joins TRBV5-1 and TRBJ1-1; perhaps TRBD1 as D (5 bases). Trimming removed 4 bases from V and 3 bases from J, with 13 bases in between. CDR1 SGHRS and CDR2 YFSETQ come from the germline V gene. The CDR3 has 14 amino acids. DNA for the CDR3: TGCGCCAGCAGCCCGGGACTTCGCGACACTGAAGCTTTCTTT. Residues: CASSPGLRDTEAFF.

DNA of the CDR3: TGTGCCACCAGTTCCGGACAGTTTGTCTCTGGGGCCAACGTCCTGACTTTC. Translating gives CATSSGQFVSGANVLTF. The J gene is TRBJ2-6, the V gene TRBV15, with D possibly TRBD1 on 6 matching bases. Germline V gene data show CDR1 as LNHNV and CDR2 as YYDKDF (reference sequence). V was trimmed by 6 bases and J by 0 bases, leaving 15 bases between them. The length of the CDR3 is 17 residues. Based on the CDR3 plus reference TRBV15 and TRBJ2-6, the full variable domain is DAMVIQNPRYQVTQFGKPVTLSCSQTLNHNVMYWYQQKSSQAPKLLFHYYDKDFNNEADTPDNFQSRRPNTSFCFLDIRSPGLGDTAMYLCATSSGQFVSGANVLTFGAGSRLTVL.

V gene TRBV6-5 combines with J gene TRBJ2-3; 7 bases agree with TRBD1. The CDR3 has 15 amino acids. After removal of 4 bases from V and 4 bases from J, the junction contained 8 bases not matched to a gene. Looked up from germline, CDR1 is MNHEY and CDR2 is SVGAGI. This chain's CDR3 is CASSSHHRGADTQYF. CDR3 DNA sequence: TGTGCCAGCAGTTCTCACCACAGGGGCGCAGATACGCAGTATTTT.

This chain uses TRBV2 with TRBJ1-3; D uncertain. The CDR3 runs 13 residues. V lost 2 bases to trimming and J lost 4 bases, with 6 bases between them. From germline, CDR1 is SNHLY and CDR2 FYNNEI. This CDR3 is CASSEKQGNTIYF. The CDR3 bases are TGTGCCAGCAGTGAAAAGCAAGGAAACACCATATATTTT.

This clone has only a few counts. The chain employs TRBV5-1 and TRBJ2-5; 8 nucleotides align to TRBD1. The CDR3 is 15 residues long. The V gene's germline CDR1 is SGHRS and CDR2 YFSETQ. Losses at the gene ends were 3 bases for V and 9 bases for J; bases not matched to a gene: 13. DNA of the CDR3: TGCGCCAGCAGCTACACCGGGACAGGTGATTGGGCCCAGTACTTC. This gives the protein CASSYTGTGDWAQYF.

This chain links TRBV24-1 with TRBJ2-7; TRBD2 matches 10 bases. This CDR3 has 15 amino acids. Unmatched junction bases numbered 11, after V lost 7 bases and J lost 6 bases. CDR1 KGHDR and CDR2 SFDVKD come from the germline V gene. This CDR3 is CATSPLAGAQSEQYF. CDR3 nucleotide sequence: TGTGCCACCAGCCCTCTAGCGGGAGCCCAGTCCGAGCAGTACTTC.

This chain joins TRBV5-5 and TRBJ1-2, with D perhaps TRBD1 (5 bases). Trimming shortened V by 0 bases and J by 4 bases, and 10 bases separated the two germline ends. CDR3 length: 14 amino acids. Germline V gene lookup returns CDR1 SGHKS and CDR2 YYEKEE (reference sequence). CDR3 sequence reads: CASSLGGAGYGYTF. In DNA, the CDR3 is TGTGCCAGCAGCTTGGGCGGGGCGGGCTATGGCTACACCTTC.

The V call is TRBV20-1, the J call TRBJ2-1; 8 nucleotides match TRBD2. The J segment lost 2 bases and the V segment lost 3 bases, leaving 9 bases of the junction unmatched. Germline CDR1 reads DFQATT; CDR2 reads SNEGSKA (reference sequence). The CDR3 length is 16 residues. In nucleotides, the CDR3 is TGCAGTGCTAGTAGGAGCGGGGGCCGTACCTACAATGAGCAGTTCTTC. Protein product: CSASRSGGRTYNEQFF.

This clone was seen repeatedly, ten times or more. Other DNA variants within this sample encode the same CDR3. The J gene is TRBJ2-7, the V gene TRBV25-1; unclear D gene. The ends were cut back, 2 bases at V and 1 base at J, with 12 bases in the middle. CDR1 and CDR2 (germline): MGHDK, SYGVNS. There are 15 residues in the CDR3. The CDR3 bases are TGTGCCAGCAGTGAAAAGGCAGCGCCTTCCTACGAGCAGTACTTC. Protein sequence: CASSEKAAPSYEQYF.

The sample holds one count of this clone. V gene TRBV9 combines with J gene TRBJ1-3, with unresolved D. V lost 3 bases, J lost 3 bases, and 13 bases lay in between. The CDR3 has 15 amino acids. Germline CDR1 SGDLS, CDR2 YYNGEE. The CDR3 sequence: CASSEDGRFGNTIYF. CDR3 nucleotides: TGTGCCAGCAGCGAGGATGGGCGCTTTGGAAACACCATATATTTT.

For the CDR3, the DNA is TGTGCCAGCAGATTCAGGGGGGATGGCACTGAAGCTTTCTTT. Residues: CASRFRGDGTEAFF. The chain couples TRBV6-5 to TRBJ1-1; the match to TRBD1 covers 7 bases. Trimming at V came to 6 bases and at J to 4 bases, leaving 8 bases not matched to a gene. The CDR3 spans 14 residues. CDR1 MNHEY and CDR2 SVGAGI come from the germline V gene.

The chain combines TRBV19 with TRBJ2-3, with TRBD2 matching over 8 bases. The CDR3 is 16 amino acids. CDR1 is LNHDA, CDR2 SQIVND, per germline (reference sequence). The junction had 7 bases not matched to a gene; V was cut back by 5 bases and J by 0 bases. The CDR3 nucleotides are TGTGCCAGTAGTCCGATTCCTAGCGGGAGCACAGATACGCAGTATTTT. It yields the protein CASSPIPSGSTDTQYF. The variable domain in full, with the rest retrieved from reference TRBV19 and TRBJ2-3, is DGGITQSPKYLFRKEGQNVTLSCEQNLNHDAMYWYRQDPGQGLRLIYYSQIVNDFQKGDIAEGYSVSREKKESFPLTVTSAQKNPTAFYLCASSPIPSGSTDTQYFGPGTRLTVL.

The chain has TRBV6-6 and TRBJ1-5; 8 positions match TRBD1. Trimming removed 6 bases from V and 6 bases from J; junction bases left unmatched: 7. CDR1 and CDR2 from the germline V gene are MNHNY and SVGAGI (reference sequence). This CDR3 region has 14 residues. CDR3 sequence reads: CASSQGASSQPQHF. DNA of the CDR3: TGTGCCAGCAGCCAGGGGGCATCTTCTCAGCCCCAGCATTTT.

The CDR3, as DNA: TGTGCCAGCAGCCCAAGGACTAGCGCGGACAATGAGCAGTTCTTC. Protein product: CASSPRTSADNEQFF. The chain has TRBV9 and TRBJ2-1, with TRBD2 matching 9 bases. This CDR3 region has 15 residues. V shed 4 bases, J shed 5 bases, and the junction held 7 bases outside the gene matches. Germline CDR1 reads SGDLS; CDR2 reads YYNGEE.

V and J are TRBV6-5 and TRBJ1-2, with D hard to call. CDR3 size: 13 residues. The V gene lost 6 bases and the J gene lost 3 bases, with 11 bases spanning the gap. Germline V gives CDR1 MNHEY, CDR2 SVGAGI. CDR3 DNA: TGTGCCAGCAGATCAACAGCTTACTATGGCTACACCTTC. Protein product: CASRSTAYYGYTF.

V usage is TRBV6-5 and J usage is TRBJ2-7; TRBD1 is a possible D gene (7 bases). Germline CDR1 is MNHEY and CDR2 is SVGAGI. V was trimmed by 6 bases and J by 0 bases, leaving 15 bases between them. This CDR3 contains 15 residues. The DNA of the CDR3 is TGTGCCAGCAGCGCGGGGACAGCTCTCTCCTACGAGCAGTACTTC. Residues: CASSAGTALSYEQYF.

The chain joins TRBV19 to TRBJ1-5; 9 nucleotides line up with TRBD1. From germline, CDR1 is LNHDA and CDR2 SQIVND (reference sequence). The CDR3 spans 15 residues. After removal of 6 bases from V and 5 bases from J, the junction contained 8 bases not matched to a gene. The DNA for the CDR3 is TGTGCCAGTAGAAAGGACAGGGGATCTGATCAGCCCCAGCATTTT. Translated: CASRKDRGSDQPQHF.